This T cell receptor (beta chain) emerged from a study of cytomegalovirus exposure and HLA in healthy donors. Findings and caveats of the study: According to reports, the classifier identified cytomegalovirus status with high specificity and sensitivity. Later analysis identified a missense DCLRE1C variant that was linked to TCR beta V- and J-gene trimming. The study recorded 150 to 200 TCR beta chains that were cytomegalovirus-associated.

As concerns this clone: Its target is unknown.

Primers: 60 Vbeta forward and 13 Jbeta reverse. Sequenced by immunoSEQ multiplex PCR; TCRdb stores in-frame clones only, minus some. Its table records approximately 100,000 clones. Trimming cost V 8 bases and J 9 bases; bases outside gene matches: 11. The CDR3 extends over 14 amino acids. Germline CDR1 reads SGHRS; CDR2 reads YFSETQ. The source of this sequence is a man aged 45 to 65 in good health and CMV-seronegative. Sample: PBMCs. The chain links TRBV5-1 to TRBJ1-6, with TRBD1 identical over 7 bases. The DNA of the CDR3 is TGCGCCAGTTCCCCACAGGGGACGGGTTCACCCCTCCACTTT. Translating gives CASSPQGTGSPLHF.